This T cell receptor beta chain was identified in a study of cytomegalovirus exposure and HLA in healthy donors (dated by TCRdb to about 2017). In the study overall: An earlier analysis of approximately 600 of the donors reported approximately 300 Gb of sequence data and 117 million unique TCR beta sequences from 150 million to 200 million T cells. About 280 gigabases of sequencing data and around 90 million unique TCR sequences made up an early release that covered approximately 700 HLA-typed donors. The genetic ancestry cluster associated with self-reported Caucasian donors included around 76% of the 350 to 500 genotyped donors. The aim of the study was to test whether cataloging public T cell receptors could identify signatures of past pathogen exposure. The T cell repertoires of under 750 subjects were profiled by immunosequencing and related to cytomegalovirus serostatus. Besides the first cohort of 500 to 700 subjects, a separate validation cohort made up of 95 to 150 different subjects was used. To predict cytomegalovirus infection status, the study combined high-throughput TCR immunosequencing, statistical association of individual TCRs with disease status, and machine learning. To study patterns of TCR occurrence, a later analysis re-analyzed previously published TCR beta repertoires from 500 to 850 donors and added high-resolution HLA genotyping. Rather than using new phenotypic data, the later analysis identified candidate immune exposures from TCR beta sequences and from how often those sequences occurred across donors. An earlier analysis of around 540 of the donors applied high-throughput TCR beta sequencing to assess whether each TCR beta V gene segment acted as functional or pseudogenic. Donor age, sex, ethnicity and CMV serostatus were collected together with the repertoire data. A later genetic analysis used genome-wide SNP genotypes for 398 of the 666 donors, treating that subset as a discovery cohort. Every discovery cohort repertoire had been produced on one sequencing platform. Class I and class II HLA loci were covered by the typing at four-digit resolution. Typing coverage varied by locus: roughly 629-640 donors for A, B, C, DRB1 and DQB1; more than 500 for DQA1; over 600 for DPA1; 450 to 480 for DPB1. Because of strong linkage in the cohort, roughly five DR-DQ haplotypes were treated as single units for association and clustering. Across approximately 420 genotyped donors of the cohort, an average of approximately 220,000 unique TCR beta nucleotide sequences per donor were sequenced, and 15% to 20% of those sequences were non-productive.

To prepare the library, the immunoSEQ multiplex PCR assay was applied. A mixture of 60 forward primers for TCR Vbeta segments and 13 reverse primers for TCR Jbeta segments was used in the multiplex PCR. A multiplex PCR assay on genomic DNA amplified the CDR3 region of rearranged TCR beta genes. Amplified TCR beta libraries were sequenced as 87-base-pair reads on the Illumina HiSeq System. Concerning the study's data processing: A later analysis counted some 74 million unique TCR beta chains across the 666 repertoires, and around 9.9 million of these chains were shared by at least two donors. Raw reads were error-corrected and collapsed into unique sequences by a nearest-neighbor algorithm in which closely related sequences were merged to remove PCR and sequencing errors. Alignment of CDR3 sequences to IMGT reference sequences was used to assign V, D and J gene segments. For a sequence to be retained, at least a six-nucleotide match to both a V gene segment and a J gene segment was required. A rearrangement was called productive if the CDR3 had no stop codons and remained in frame with V and J, and every other rearrangement was called non-productive. CDR3 was defined by IMGT convention, running from the second conserved V-encoded cysteine to the conserved J-encoded phenylalanine. The earlier analysis of about 610 of the donors excluded any sequence lacking an unambiguous match to a single V gene segment. In an earlier analysis of 500 to 750 of the donors, V segments were called functional above 56.7% productive rearrangements and were called segregating when the between-donor standard deviation exceeded 5%. A statistical classification framework was developed to diagnose cytomegalovirus status using the catalog of TCR beta chain sequences. In a later analysis, V and J genes were assigned by comparing TCR nucleotide sequences against IMGT/GENE-DB human TR gene sequences. Using the TCRdist pipeline, a later analysis assigned CDR3 sequences along with most-parsimonious VDJ recombination scenarios. In a later analysis, each TCR beta chain was defined by its CDR3 amino acid sequence together with its V-gene family, and reads lacking a unique V-gene family were excluded. A later analysis removed roughly 590 highly shared, low-generation-probability nucleotide sequences to deal with suspected cross-contamination and a sequencing artifact. A later analysis calculated a clonal expansion index for each public chain from normalized within-repertoire ranks of inferred template counts. Generation probabilities in a later analysis came from a VDJ recombination model fitted to out-of-frame rearrangements, and those results were checked against IGoR. Hypergeometric tests were used in a later analysis to score TCR-TCR, TCR-HLA and TCR-CMV co-occurrence, with a repertoire-size bias correction applied to the TCR pairs. To estimate false discovery rates, a later analysis permuted the HLA or CMV assignments 20 times. In a later analysis, co-occurring TCRs were grouped using DBSCAN, with TCRdist sequence similarity added in when clustering inside HLA-allele-positive subsets. Repertoires with fewer than 30,000 or more than 120,000 public chains were left out of co-occurrence clustering, as were five repertoires with anomalous nucleotide sharing. As stored in TCRdb, this immuneACCESS dataset retains in-frame rearrangements with V and J assigned. A fraction of the clones does not appear; measured against another copy, unresolved V genes explain less than half of the discrepancy, and the remainder lacks a known reason. D and trimming were read from the DNA, whereas the V and J calls and clone size are those reported in that table. The table held for this sample gives about 48,000 clones. Jointly, the top ten make up 5.5% to 7% of the sample.

Trimming removed 7 bases from V and 8 bases from J; the gene matches leave 12 bases unexplained. The germline V gene gives CDR1 as MDHEN and CDR2 as SYDVKM. The CDR3 contains 15 residues, cysteine and phenylalanine counted. Only the CDR3 part of the read is kept: 45 bases, read in frame from the first base. Summary of the overall study and its limitations: When HLA alleles, especially DR and DQ, strongly co-occurred, attributing TCR associations to individual alleles was difficult. A later genetic analysis associated a missense DCLRE1C variant with V-gene and J-gene trimming of TCR beta chains, and an independent cohort replicated the association. Presence/absence analyses assumed roughly uniform sequencing depth across donors, an assumption that may not hold. In vitro tests confirmed that a few of the cytomegalovirus-associated TCR beta chains recognize cytomegalovirus antigens. The classifier was reported to diagnose cytomegalovirus status with high specificity and sensitivity in both the original cohort and the validation cohort. The study gave a list of 150 to 200 TCR beta chains associated with cytomegalovirus. Because counts were too low, seventeen rarely observed V segments, including chromosome 9 orphons, were excluded from the earlier analysis of 587 of the donors. According to a later genetic analysis, donors in an Asian-associated ancestry cluster had fewer N-insertions in productive TCRs than the approximately 630-donor mean. For the cohort, immune exposure information was limited to CMV serostatus. Most CMV-associated TCR beta chains appeared to be HLA-restricted in a later analysis, and the HLA associations seemed to be driven largely by CMV exposure. The sequencing pipeline was judged likely to have produced a cluster of highly shared sequence variants as a technical artifact. It was suggested by the authors that the approach could potentially be generalized to other disease states and immunological phenotypes. Some IMGT-functional V segments, including TRBV6-2 and TRBV6-3, could not be distinguished by the 87-base-pair reads and were therefore excluded. In an earlier analysis of 587 of the donors, most TCR beta V segments were observed in productive rearrangements about 87% or about 30% of the time, broadly matching IMGT annotations. Linkage disequilibrium might explain the correlated functional status among segregating V segments, but an unknown experimental factor could not be ruled out. A further reported finding was that TCR beta sequences accurately predicted the HLA-A and HLA-B alleles for most subjects in the first cohort. Because HLA typing was missing for some donors at each locus, association tests included only the typed subset. A later analysis reported that several top co-occurrence clusters appeared linked to parvovirus B19, influenza, CMV and Epstein-Barr virus. In a later analysis, some 17,000 TCR beta sequences were associated with specific HLA alleles at a false discovery rate of 0.05. Only TCR beta chains were sequenced in this cohort, and the absence of alpha or paired-chain data limited detectable features. Most TCR sequences were observed very rarely across donors, whereas some public TCRs were present in many individuals. According to a later analysis, TCR association rates differed among HLA loci, with DRB1 alleles showing the most associated TCRs and HLA-C alleles showing the fewest. A later analysis found that HLA-associated TCR beta chains were more clonally expanded and had lower generation probabilities than equally common non-associated chains.

The cohort comprised some 700 healthy bone marrow donors. At the time of sampling, all cohort members were nominally healthy, though unrecorded immune exposures were likely present. The donor was CMV seropositive and belonged to the group of about 290 seropositive cohort members. Each donor provided a peripheral blood sample, and peripheral blood mononuclear cells were used for TCR beta sequencing. The Qiagen DNeasy Blood Extraction Kit was used to extract genomic DNA from the blood cell samples. As regards this clone: The target of this receptor is not known.

The sample taken for sequencing was PBMCs. Here the chain combines TRBV28 and TRBJ1-4; 8 nucleotides in the junction match TRBD1. The receptor's source is a male donor in good health and CMV-seropositive. The CDR3 region: CASTIDGTGVEKLFF. The DNA reads TGTGCCAGCACCATAGATGGGACAGGAGTAGAAAAACTGTTTTTT.